These T cell receptor beta chains were read from a single sample in a study of blood T cells in healthy people across ages. Via MiXCR, TCRdb re-called the 5' RACE reads, giving one row per CDR3 protein. The table has approximately 900,000 distinct CDR3 sequences, roughly 48% seen once. The specimen was blood. All receptors derive from a man between 25 and 39 years old in good health. Each CDR3 is given with its conserved first and last residue. The D gene is left open where the match is weak. Some rows mark clone size as missing; the rest say once, few, many or name a class of expanded clone.

>TRBJ2-1|TRBV6-1|-|-
TGTGCCAGCAGCGAGCGGGCAGCGCTAAGGAGCTCCTGCAATGAGCAGTTCTTC
CASSERAALRSSCNEQFF
>TRBJ2-3|TRBV12-5|-|-
TGTGCTAGTGGTTTGGCCGACAGCGCTCACACAGATACGCAGTATTTT
CASGLADSAHTDTQYF
>TRBJ2-7|TRBV28|-|-
TGTGCCAGCGGAAAACCGGGAGCGATCCATGGCGAGCAGTACTTC
CASGKPGAIHGEQYF
>TRBJ2-3|TRBV6-1|-|few
TGTGCCAGCATGGCGGACACAGATACGCAGTATTTT
CASMADTDTQYF
>TRBJ2-3|TRBV6-5|TRBD2|few
TGTGCCAGCAGTTCCCCCCTAGCGGGGGGGACAGATACGCAGTATTTT
CASSSPLAGGTDTQYF
>TRBJ1-2|TRBV5-1|TRBD1|-
TGCGCCAGCAGCTTGGTTGTGGGGACAGCTAATGGCTACACCTTC
CASSLVVGTANGYTF
>TRBJ2-7|TRBV10-3|-|-
TGTGCCATCAGTGAGCGGGGGAGTGTCTACGAGCAGTACTTC
CAISERGSVYEQYF
>TRBJ2-5|TRBV6-2/TRBV6-3|-|-
TGTGCCAGCAGTTACACGTCAGGGTCGACGAAGACCCAGTACTTC
CASSYTSGSTKTQYF
>TRBJ1-4|TRBV29-1|TRBD1|-
TGCAGCGTTGGGCGGGACAGGGATTCTACTAATGAAAAACTGTTTTTT
CSVGRDRDSTNEKLFF
>TRBJ2-5|TRBV20-1|-|few
TGCAGTGCTAGCGGGGAACAAGAGACCCAGTACTTC
CSASGEQETQYF
>TRBJ2-3|TRBV5-6|TRBD2|few
TGTGCCAGCAGCTTACGCGGGGGGGAAAGCACAGATACGCAGTATTTT
CASSLRGGESTDTQYF
>TRBJ2-7|TRBV6-6|TRBD2|many
TGTGCCAGCAGTTACCTAGCGGGGGTTTACGAGCAGTACTTC
CASSYLAGVYEQYF
>TRBJ2-5|TRBV9|-|once
TGTGCCAGCAGCGTAGTTCCCGGGACCAAAGAGACCCAGTACTTC
CASSVVPGTKETQYF
>TRBJ2-7|TRBV5-1|TRBD1|-
TGCGCCAGTCACCCCGGGGACAGCACCTACGAGCAGTACTTC
CASHPGDSTYEQYF
>TRBJ2-2|TRBV4-2|-|-
TGTGCCAGCGAGGACAGGAACACCGGGGAGCTGTTTTTT
CASEDRNTGELFF
>TRBJ1-4|TRBV6-6|TRBD1|few
TGTGCCAGCAGATCAGGGGGCCCTAATGAAAAACTGTTTTTT
CASRSGGPNEKLFF
>TRBJ1-2|TRBV6-5|-|-
TGTGCCAGCAGTTACTCGAAGGAGGGTAACTATGGCTACACCTTC
CASSYSKEGNYGYTF
>TRBJ2-6|TRBV27|-|once
TGTGCCAGCATGACCGCGGAATCTGGGGCCAACGTCCTGACTTTC
CASMTAESGANVLTF
>TRBJ2-7|TRBV27|-|many
TGTGCCAGCCCCAGGGGAACCTACGAGCAGTACTTC
CASPRGTYEQYF
>TRBJ2-5|TRBV18|-|few
TGTGCCAGCTCACCATATGTTCAGAACCAAGAGACCCAGTACTTC
CASSPYVQNQETQYF
>TRBJ1-2|TRBV6-6|-|once
TGTGCCAGCAGTGCCGTGCCTCAGACGGGGGGCTACACCTTC
CASSAVPQTGGYTF
>TRBJ2-3|TRBV25-1|-|-
TGTACCAGCAGTGTTCGTGCCGGGACCCGCGCGGCGGATACGCAGTATTTT
CTSSVRAGTRAADTQYF
>TRBJ1-1|TRBV29-1|TRBD1|-
TGCAGCGTTGAGGAGGGGGCGAACACTGAAGCTTTCTTT
CSVEEGANTEAFF
>TRBJ2-7|TRBV29-1|-|-
TGCAGCGTAATGCCCGCAGGGGCGGGCGAGCAGTACTTC
CSVMPAGAGEQYF
>TRBJ2-5|TRBV7-9|-|-
TGTGCCAGCAGCCCCTACCCGGCCGCTCTGGAGACCCAGTACTTC
CASSPYPAALETQYF
>TRBJ2-7|TRBV6-5|TRBD2|-
TGTGCCAGCAGTCAACTAGCGGCCCACTCCTACGAGCAGTACTTC
CASSQLAAHSYEQYF
>TRBJ2-1|TRBV11-2|-|once
TGTGCCAGCAGCTGCGCAGGCGGCAGCTACAATGAGCAGTTCTTC
CASSCAGGSYNEQFF
>TRBJ2-7|TRBV27|-|-
TGTGCCAGCAGTTTATCCCGACAGGTTAACGAGCAGTACTTC
CASSLSRQVNEQYF
>TRBJ2-7|TRBV6-5|TRBD2|-
TGTGCCAGCAGTTTCTACCGGGGACTAGCGGGCGAGCAGTACTTC
CASSFYRGLAGEQYF
>TRBJ2-5|TRBV20-1|-|few
TGCAGTGCTAGAGATACGTACGGCGGGGAGACCCAGTACTTC
CSARDTYGGETQYF
>TRBJ1-5|TRBV20-1|-|few
TGCAGTGCCCGGCGGGGTCAGGGCAATCAGCCCCAGCATTTT
CSARRGQGNQPQHF
>TRBJ2-1|TRBV5-1|-|-
TGCGCCAGCAGCTCTTCCGGGACTTCGGAGTTCTTC
CASSSSGTSEFF
>TRBJ2-5|TRBV29-1|TRBD1|-
TGCAGCGCCGGGACAGGGGGCGGTGAGACCCAGTACTTC
CSAGTGGGETQYF
>TRBJ2-7|TRBV3-1|-|few
TGTGCCAGCAGCCAAGATTCCGAGGGGCCGGTAACCTACGAGCAGTACTTC
CASSQDSEGPVTYEQYF
>TRBJ2-7|TRBV3-1|-|few
TGTGCCAGCAGCCAAGAAACTCGTCCGGCGGAGCAGTACTTC
CASSQETRPAEQYF
>TRBJ2-3|TRBV5-6|TRBD1|-
TGTGCCAGCAGCCCGGACAGGGGTTCCAGTACAGATACGCAGTATTTT
CASSPDRGSSTDTQYF